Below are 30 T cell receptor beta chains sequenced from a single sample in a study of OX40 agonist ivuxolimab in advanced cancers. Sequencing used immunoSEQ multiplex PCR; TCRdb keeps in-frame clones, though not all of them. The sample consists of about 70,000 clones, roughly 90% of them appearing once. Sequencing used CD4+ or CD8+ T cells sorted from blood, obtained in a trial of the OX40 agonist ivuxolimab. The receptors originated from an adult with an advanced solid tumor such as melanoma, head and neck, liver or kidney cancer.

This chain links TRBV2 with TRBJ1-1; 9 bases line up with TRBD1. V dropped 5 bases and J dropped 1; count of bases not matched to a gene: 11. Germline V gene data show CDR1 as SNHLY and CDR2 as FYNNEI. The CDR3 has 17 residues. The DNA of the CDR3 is TGTGCCAGCAGTTCCCGGGACAGGGCCGAATGGAACACTGAAGCTTTCTTT. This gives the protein CASSSRDRAEWNTEAFF.

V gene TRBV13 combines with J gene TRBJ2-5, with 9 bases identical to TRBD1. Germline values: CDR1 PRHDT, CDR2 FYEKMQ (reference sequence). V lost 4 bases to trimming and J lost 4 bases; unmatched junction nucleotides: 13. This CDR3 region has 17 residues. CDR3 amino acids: CASSSRATGGWGETQYF. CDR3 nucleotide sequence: TGTGCCAGCAGCTCGAGAGCTACAGGGGGCTGGGGAGAGACCCAGTACTTC.

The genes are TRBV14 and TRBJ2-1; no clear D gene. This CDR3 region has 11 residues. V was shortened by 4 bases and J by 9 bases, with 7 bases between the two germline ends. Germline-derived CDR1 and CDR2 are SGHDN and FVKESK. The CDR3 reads CASSLGLEQFF. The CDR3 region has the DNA TGTGCCAGCAGCCTCGGGCTTGAGCAGTTCTTC.

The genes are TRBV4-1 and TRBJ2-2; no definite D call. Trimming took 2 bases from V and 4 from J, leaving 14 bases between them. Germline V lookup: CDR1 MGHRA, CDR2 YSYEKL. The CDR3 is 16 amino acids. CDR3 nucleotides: TGCGCCAGCAGCCAATGGATCAACGACGTCACCGGGGAGCTGTTTTTT. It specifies CASSQWINDVTGELFF.

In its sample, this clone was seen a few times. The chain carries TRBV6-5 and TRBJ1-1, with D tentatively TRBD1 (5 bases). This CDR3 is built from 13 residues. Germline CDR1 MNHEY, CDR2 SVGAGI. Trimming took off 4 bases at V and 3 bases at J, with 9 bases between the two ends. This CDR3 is CASSLGRDTEAFF. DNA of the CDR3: TGTGCCAGCAGTTTGGGGCGGGACACTGAAGCTTTCTTT.

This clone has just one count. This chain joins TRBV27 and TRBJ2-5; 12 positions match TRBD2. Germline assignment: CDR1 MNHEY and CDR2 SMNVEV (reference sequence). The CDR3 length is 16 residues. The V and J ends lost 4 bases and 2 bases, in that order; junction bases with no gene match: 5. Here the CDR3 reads CASSSLAGGRQETQYF. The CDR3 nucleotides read TGTGCCAGCAGTTCCCTAGCGGGGGGGCGGCAAGAGACCCAGTACTTC.

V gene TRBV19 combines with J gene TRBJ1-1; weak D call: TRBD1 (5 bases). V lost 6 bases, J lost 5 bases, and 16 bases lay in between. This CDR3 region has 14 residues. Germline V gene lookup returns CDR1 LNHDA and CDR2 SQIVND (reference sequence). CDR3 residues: CASRQGPGGTEAFF. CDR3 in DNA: TGTGCCAGTAGGCAGGGCCCAGGTGGGACTGAAGCTTTCTTT.

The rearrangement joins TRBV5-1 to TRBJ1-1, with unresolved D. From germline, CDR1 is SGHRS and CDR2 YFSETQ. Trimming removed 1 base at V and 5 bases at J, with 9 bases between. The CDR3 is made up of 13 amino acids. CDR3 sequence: CASSLFLGTEAFF. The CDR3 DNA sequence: TGCGCCAGCAGCTTGTTCTTGGGGACTGAAGCTTTCTTT. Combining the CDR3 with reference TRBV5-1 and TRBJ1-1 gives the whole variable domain KAGVTQTPRYLIKTRGQQVTLSCSPISGHRSVSWYQQTPGQGLQFLFEYFSETQRNKGNFPGRFSGRQFSNSRSEMNVSTLELGDSALYLCASSLFLGTEAFFGQGTRLTVV.

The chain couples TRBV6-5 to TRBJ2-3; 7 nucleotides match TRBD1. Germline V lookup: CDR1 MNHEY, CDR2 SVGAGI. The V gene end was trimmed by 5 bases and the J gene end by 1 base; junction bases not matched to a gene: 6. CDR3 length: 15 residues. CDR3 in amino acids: CASSPGTVGTDTQYF. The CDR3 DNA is TGTGCCAGCAGTCCCGGGACAGTGGGCACAGATACGCAGTATTTT.

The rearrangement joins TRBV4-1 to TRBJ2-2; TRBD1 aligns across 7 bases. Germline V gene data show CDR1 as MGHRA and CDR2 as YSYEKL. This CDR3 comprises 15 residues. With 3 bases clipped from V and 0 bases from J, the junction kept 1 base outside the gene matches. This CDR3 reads CASSHGTANTGELFF. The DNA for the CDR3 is TGCGCCAGCAGCCACGGGACAGCGAACACCGGGGAGCTGTTTTTT.

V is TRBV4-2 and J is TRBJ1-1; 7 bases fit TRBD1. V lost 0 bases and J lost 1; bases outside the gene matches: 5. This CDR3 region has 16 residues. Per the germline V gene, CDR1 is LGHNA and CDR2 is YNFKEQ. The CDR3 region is CASSQDQGEGNTEAFF. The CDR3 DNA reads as TGTGCCAGCAGCCAAGATCAGGGGGAGGGGAACACTGAAGCTTTCTTT.

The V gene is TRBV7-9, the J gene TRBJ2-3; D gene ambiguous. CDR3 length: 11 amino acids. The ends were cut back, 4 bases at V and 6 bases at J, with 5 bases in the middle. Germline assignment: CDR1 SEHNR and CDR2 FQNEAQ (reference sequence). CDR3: CASSSRDTQYF. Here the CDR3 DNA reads TGTGCCAGCAGCTCCAGGGATACGCAGTATTTT.

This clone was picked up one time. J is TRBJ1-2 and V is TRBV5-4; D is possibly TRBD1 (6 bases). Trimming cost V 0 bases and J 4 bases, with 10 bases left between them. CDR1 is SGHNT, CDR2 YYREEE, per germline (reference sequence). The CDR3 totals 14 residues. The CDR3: CASSLGGLGYGYTF. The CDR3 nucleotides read TGTGCCAGCAGCTTGGGGGGGCTCGGCTATGGCTACACCTTC.

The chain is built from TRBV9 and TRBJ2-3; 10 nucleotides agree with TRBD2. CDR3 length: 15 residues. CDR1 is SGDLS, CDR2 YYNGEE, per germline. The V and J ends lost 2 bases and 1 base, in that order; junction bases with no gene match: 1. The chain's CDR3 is CASSVTSGGTDTQYF. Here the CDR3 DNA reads TGTGCCAGCAGCGTCACTAGCGGGGGCACAGATACGCAGTATTTT. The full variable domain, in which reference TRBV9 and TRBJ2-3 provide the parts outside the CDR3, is DSGVTQTPKHLITATGQRVTLRCSPRSGDLSVYWYQQSLDQGLQFLIQYYNGEERAKGNILERFSAQQFPDLHSELNLSSLELGDSALYFCASSVTSGGTDTQYFGPGTRLTVL.

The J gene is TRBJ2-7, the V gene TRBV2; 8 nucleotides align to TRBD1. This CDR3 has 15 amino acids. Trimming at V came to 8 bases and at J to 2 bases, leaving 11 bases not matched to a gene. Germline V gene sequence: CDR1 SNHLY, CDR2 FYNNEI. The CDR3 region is CASYGLRQGTYEQYF. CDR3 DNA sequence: TGTGCCAGCTATGGTCTACGACAGGGGACCTACGAGCAGTACTTC.

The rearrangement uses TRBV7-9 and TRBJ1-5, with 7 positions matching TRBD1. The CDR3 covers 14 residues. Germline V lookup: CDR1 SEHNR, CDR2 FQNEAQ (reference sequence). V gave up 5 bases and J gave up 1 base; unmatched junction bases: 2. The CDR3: CASSQQGSNQPQHF. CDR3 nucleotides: TGTGCCAGCAGCCAACAGGGGAGCAATCAGCCCCAGCATTTT.

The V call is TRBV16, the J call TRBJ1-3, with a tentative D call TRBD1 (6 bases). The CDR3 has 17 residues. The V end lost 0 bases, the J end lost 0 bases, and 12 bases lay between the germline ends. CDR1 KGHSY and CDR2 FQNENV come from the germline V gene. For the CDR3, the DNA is TGTGCCAGCAGCCAATCGGGGGGCATACCCTCTGGAAACACCATATATTTT. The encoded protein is CASSQSGGIPSGNTIYF.

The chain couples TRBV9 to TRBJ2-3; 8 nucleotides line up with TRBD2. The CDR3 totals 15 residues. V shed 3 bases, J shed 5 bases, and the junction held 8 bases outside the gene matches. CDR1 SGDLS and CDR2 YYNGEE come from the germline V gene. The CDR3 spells CASSASSGSGDTQYF. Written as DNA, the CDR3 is TGTGCCAGCAGCGCGTCTAGCGGGTCGGGAGATACGCAGTATTTT.

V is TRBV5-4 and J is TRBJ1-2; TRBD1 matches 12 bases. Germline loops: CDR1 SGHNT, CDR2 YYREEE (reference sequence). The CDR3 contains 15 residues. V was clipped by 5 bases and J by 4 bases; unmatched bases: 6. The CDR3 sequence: CASRPGQGAIYGYTF. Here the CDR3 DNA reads TGTGCCAGCAGACCGGGACAGGGGGCAATCTATGGCTACACCTTC. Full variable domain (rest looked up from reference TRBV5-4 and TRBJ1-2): ETGVTQSPTHLIKTRGQQVTLRCSSQSGHNTVSWYQQALGQGPQFIFQYYREEENGRGNFPPRFSGLQFPNYSSELNVNALELDDSALYLCASRPGQGAIYGYTFGSGTRLTVV.

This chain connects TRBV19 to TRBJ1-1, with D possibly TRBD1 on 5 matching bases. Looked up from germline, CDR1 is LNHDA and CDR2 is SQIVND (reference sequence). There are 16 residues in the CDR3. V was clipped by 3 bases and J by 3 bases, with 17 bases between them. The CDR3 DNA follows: TGTGCCAGTAGTATTGGGGGGGGACTTCTCGACACTGAAGCTTTCTTT. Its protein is CASSIGGGLLDTEAFF.

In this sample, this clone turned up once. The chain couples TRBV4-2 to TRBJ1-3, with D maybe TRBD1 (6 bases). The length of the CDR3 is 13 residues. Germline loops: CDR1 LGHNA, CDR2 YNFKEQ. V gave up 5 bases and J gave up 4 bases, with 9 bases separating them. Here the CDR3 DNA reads TGTGCCAGCAGCGACGGACAGGGAAACACCATATATTTT. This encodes CASSDGQGNTIYF.

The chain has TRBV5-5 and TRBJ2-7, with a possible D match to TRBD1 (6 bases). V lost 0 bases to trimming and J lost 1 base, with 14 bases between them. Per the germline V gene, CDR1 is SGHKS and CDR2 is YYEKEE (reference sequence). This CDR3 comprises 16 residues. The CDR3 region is CASSLDRDLLSYEQYF. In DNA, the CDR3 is TGTGCCAGCAGCTTGGACAGGGACCTTTTGTCCTACGAGCAGTACTTC.

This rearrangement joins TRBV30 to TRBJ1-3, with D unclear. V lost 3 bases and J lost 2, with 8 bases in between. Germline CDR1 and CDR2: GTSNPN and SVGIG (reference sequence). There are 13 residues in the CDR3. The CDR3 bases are TGTGCCTGGAGCACATTCCCTGGAAACACCATATATTTT. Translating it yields CAWSTFPGNTIYF. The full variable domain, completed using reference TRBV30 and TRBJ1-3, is SQTIHQWPATLVQPVGSPLSLECTVEGTSNPNLYWYRQAAGRGLQLLFYSVGIGQISSEVPQNLSASRPQDRQFILSSKKLLLSDSGFYLCAWSTFPGNTIYFGEGSWLTVV.

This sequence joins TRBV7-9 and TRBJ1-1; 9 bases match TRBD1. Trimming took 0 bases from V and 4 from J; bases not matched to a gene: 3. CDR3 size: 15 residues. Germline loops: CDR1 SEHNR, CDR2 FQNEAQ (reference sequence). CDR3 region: CASSLAGTGFTEAFF. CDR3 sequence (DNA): TGTGCCAGCAGCTTAGCCGGGACAGGGTTCACTGAAGCTTTCTTT.

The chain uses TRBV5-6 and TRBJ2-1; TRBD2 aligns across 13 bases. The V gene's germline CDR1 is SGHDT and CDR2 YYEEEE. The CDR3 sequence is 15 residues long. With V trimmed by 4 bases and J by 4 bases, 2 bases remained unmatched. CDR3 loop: CASSTLAGGYNEQFF. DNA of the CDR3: TGTGCCAGCAGCACACTAGCGGGGGGGTACAATGAGCAGTTCTTC.

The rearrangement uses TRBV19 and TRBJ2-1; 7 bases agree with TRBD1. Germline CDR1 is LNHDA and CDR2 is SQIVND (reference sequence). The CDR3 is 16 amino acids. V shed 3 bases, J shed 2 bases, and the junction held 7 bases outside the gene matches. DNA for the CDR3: TGTGCCAGTAGTATTCGAGGGGGCTTCACCTACAATGAGCAGTTCTTC. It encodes CASSIRGGFTYNEQFF.

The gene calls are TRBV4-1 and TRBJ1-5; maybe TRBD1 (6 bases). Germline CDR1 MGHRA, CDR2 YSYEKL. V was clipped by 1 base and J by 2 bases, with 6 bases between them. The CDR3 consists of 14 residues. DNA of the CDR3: TGCGCCAGCAGCCAAGCAGGGGGCAATCAGCCCCAGCATTTT. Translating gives CASSQAGGNQPQHF.

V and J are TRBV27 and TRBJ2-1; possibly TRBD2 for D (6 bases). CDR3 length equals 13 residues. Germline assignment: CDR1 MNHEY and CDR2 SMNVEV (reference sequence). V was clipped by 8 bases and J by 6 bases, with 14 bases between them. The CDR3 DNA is TGTGCCAGCGCAAGGGACTTTAGCAATGAGCAGTTCTTC. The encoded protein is CASARDFSNEQFF.

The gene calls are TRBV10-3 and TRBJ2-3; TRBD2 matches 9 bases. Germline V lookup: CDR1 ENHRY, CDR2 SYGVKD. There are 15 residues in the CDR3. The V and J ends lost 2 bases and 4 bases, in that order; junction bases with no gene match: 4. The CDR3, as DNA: TGTGCCATCAGTGAGGGACTAGCGTATCCAGATACGCAGTATTTT. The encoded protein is CAISEGLAYPDTQYF.

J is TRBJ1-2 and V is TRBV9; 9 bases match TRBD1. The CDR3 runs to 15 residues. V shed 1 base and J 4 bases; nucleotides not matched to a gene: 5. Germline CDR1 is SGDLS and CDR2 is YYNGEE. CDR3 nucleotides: TGTGCCAGCAGCGTATGGGACAGGGAAACCTATGGCTACACCTTC. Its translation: CASSVWDRETYGYTF.